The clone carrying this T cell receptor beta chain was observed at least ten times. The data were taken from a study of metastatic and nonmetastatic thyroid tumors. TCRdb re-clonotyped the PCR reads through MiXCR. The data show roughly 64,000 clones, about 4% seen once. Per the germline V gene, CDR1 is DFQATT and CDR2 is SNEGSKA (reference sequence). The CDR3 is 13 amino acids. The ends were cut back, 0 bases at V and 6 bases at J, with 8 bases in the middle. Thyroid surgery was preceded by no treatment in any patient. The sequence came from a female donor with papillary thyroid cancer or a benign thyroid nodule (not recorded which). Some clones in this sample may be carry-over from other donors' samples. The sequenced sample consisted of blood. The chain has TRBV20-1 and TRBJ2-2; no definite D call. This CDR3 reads CSAREGFPGELFF. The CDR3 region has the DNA TGCAGTGCTAGAGAGGGGTTTCCCGGGGAGCTGTTTTTT.